The T cell receptor delta chain under discussion was sequenced for a study of Vδ1+ human thymocytes. The CDR3 is 19 residues long. Trimming removed 0 bases from V and 8 bases from J; junction bases left unmatched: 20. Germline lookup yields CDR1 TSWWSYY and CDR2 QGS. The sorted cells were CD3+ Vdelta1+ Vdelta2- thymocytes from alphabeta-depleted thymus. A word on this clone: Its antigen is still unknown.

Sequences come from RNA converted to cDNA by reverse transcription. Multiplex PCR used pooled V-gene forward primers and a constant-region reverse primer to amplify CDR3s. TCRdb re-analyzed the multiplex PCR reads via CATT. Counted here are about 55,000 delta-chain clones, roughly 15% occurring once; the ten biggest clones make up around 0.5%. Study findings and constraints: Donors shared many TRG clonotypes but few TRD clonotypes. Roughly 22% of thymic delta-chain sequences were Vdelta2, with few Vdelta3, unlike blood Vdelta1+ controls. Thymic TRG and TRD repertoires appeared highly polyclonal.

This receptor was taken from a boy in the first two years of life who had congenital heart surgery. The chain joins TRDV1 to TRDJ1, with TRDD3 identical over 8 bases. Sequencing was done on a sample of Vdelta1+ gamma-delta thymocytes from the thymus. Indicated subset: FACS-sorted CD3+ TCRalphabeta- TCRVdelta1+ TCRVdelta2- thymocytes. The CDR3 here is CALGELSVRITGGEEKLIF. The CDR3 DNA is TGTGCTCTTGGGGAACTAAGTGTGAGGATTACTGGGGGGGAAGAGAAACTCATCTTT.